The 20 T cell receptor beta chains below all came from one sample that was sequenced in a study of cytomegalovirus exposure and HLA in healthy donors. Amplification used 60 Vbeta primers and 13 Jbeta primers. Clones were sequenced by immunoSEQ multiplex PCR, and TCRdb holds only the in-frame ones, with some missing. The table records around 140,000 clones, over 70% of them present only once. The source material was PBMCs. The receptors shown here come from a man aged 25 to 40 in good health and CMV-seronegative.

The V and J genes are TRBV25-1 and TRBJ1-2; D not certain. The CDR3 runs 16 residues. The germline gives CDR1 MGHDK, CDR2 SYGVNS. V was trimmed by 1 base and J by 1 base, leaving 13 bases between them. CDR3 loop: CASSESIDTINYGYTF. The CDR3 nucleotides read TGTGCCAGCAGTGAATCGATCGACACGATTAACTATGGCTACACCTTC.

This rearrangement joins TRBV28 to TRBJ2-7; tentative D call: TRBD1 (5 bases). V lost 4 bases to trimming and J lost 3 bases, with 13 bases between them. This CDR3 spans 14 amino acids. Germline CDR1 and CDR2: MDHEN and SYDVKM. For the CDR3, the DNA is TGTGCCAGCAGTTACCAGGGCCTCTTCTACGAGCAGTACTTC. Translated, it gives CASSYQGLFYEQYF.

The rearrangement joins TRBV7-9 to TRBJ1-2; tentative D call: TRBD1 (6 bases). There are 12 residues in the CDR3. The germline V gene has CDR1 SEHNR and CDR2 FQNEAQ (reference sequence). V lost 5 bases and J lost 4, with 8 bases in between. This CDR3 reads CASSRDTYGYTF. DNA of the CDR3: TGTGCCAGCAGCCGGGACACCTATGGCTACACCTTC. The full variable domain, with the rest looked up from reference TRBV7-9 and TRBJ1-2, is DTGVSQNPRHKITKRGQNVTFRCDPISEHNRLYWYRQTLGQGPEFLTYFQNEAQLEKSRLLSDRFSAERPKGSFSTLEIQRTEQGDSAMYLCASSRDTYGYTFGSGTRLTVV.

This chain connects TRBV5-4 to TRBJ2-3; 12 bases map to TRBD2. The CDR3 has 16 amino acids. Looked up from germline, CDR1 is SGHNT and CDR2 is YYREEE (reference sequence). The V gene end was trimmed by 4 bases and the J gene end by 5 bases; junction bases not matched to a gene: 8. In DNA form, the CDR3 reads TGTGCCAGCAGCGTCAAAGCTAGCGGGGGGGGAGATACGCAGTATTTT. This codes for CASSVKASGGGDTQYF.

V is TRBV6-5 and J is TRBJ1-2, with D perhaps matching TRBD1 (5 bases). The CDR3 runs to 13 residues. The V end was cut by 5 bases, the J end by 3 bases, with 10 bases between. Germline V gene lookup returns CDR1 MNHEY and CDR2 SVGAGI. Here the CDR3 reads CASSQQVDYGYTF. In nucleotides, the CDR3 is TGTGCCAGCAGTCAACAGGTGGACTATGGCTACACCTTC.

V and J are TRBV6-5 and TRBJ2-6, with D maybe TRBD2 (5 bases). V was shortened by 6 bases and J by 4 bases, with 13 bases between the two germline ends. Germline loops: CDR1 MNHEY, CDR2 SVGAGI. The CDR3 is 15 amino acids. This chain's CDR3 is CASSRGLFGANVLTF. The CDR3 DNA reads as TGTGCCAGCAGCCGGGGTTTATTCGGGGCCAACGTCCTGACTTTC.

The J gene is TRBJ1-1, the V gene TRBV7-7; TRBD1 might be the D (6 bases). CDR3 length equals 15 residues. V was shortened by 2 bases and J by 3 bases, with 13 bases between the two germline ends. In germline, CDR1 is SSHAT, CDR2 FNYEAQ (reference sequence). The DNA for the CDR3 is TGTGCCAGCAGCTTAAAAAGGGGGACACACACTGAAGCTTTCTTT. It yields the protein CASSLKRGTHTEAFF.

The gene calls are TRBV9 and TRBJ1-3; D unclear. The germline V gene has CDR1 SGDLS and CDR2 YYNGEE. V was clipped by 0 bases and J by 1 base, with 20 bases between them. The CDR3 extends over 19 amino acids. CDR3 residues: CASSVARNILPYSGNTIYF. The CDR3 nucleotides are TGTGCCAGCAGCGTAGCACGGAACATACTACCTTATTCTGGAAACACCATATATTTT.

CDR3 nucleotide sequence: TGTGCCGTCCGCGGAGGGACAGGGGGTAGGCCAATGAACACTGAAGCTTTCTTT. It translates to CAVRGGTGGRPMNTEAFF. This rearrangement joins TRBV10-3 to TRBJ1-1; TRBD1 aligns across 11 bases. CDR1 is ENHRY and CDR2 is SYGVKD in the germline V gene. The CDR3 is 18 amino acids. Trimming cost V 11 bases and J 0 bases; bases outside gene matches: 17.

The chain uses TRBV10-1 and TRBJ2-4; 13 bases align to TRBD2. CDR3 length: 17 residues. Germline V gene data show CDR1 as WNHNN and CDR2 as SYGVQD (reference sequence). The J segment lost 2 bases and the V segment lost 5 bases, leaving 6 bases of the junction unmatched. This CDR3 is CASSPGLAGVPKNIQYF. CDR3 in DNA: TGCGCCAGCAGTCCAGGACTAGCGGGAGTTCCCAAAAACATTCAGTACTTC.

The CDR3 sequence: CASSPGTGEAEAFF. CDR3 bases: TGTGCCAGCTCACCAGGGACAGGGGAAGCTGAAGCTTTCTTT. The chain carries TRBV18 and TRBJ1-1; 10 nucleotides line up with TRBD1. CDR3 length equals 14 residues. With V trimmed by 2 bases and J by 6 bases, 3 bases remained unmatched. Germline V gene lookup returns CDR1 KGHSH and CDR2 LQKENI.

The V gene is TRBV7-8, the J gene TRBJ2-1; tentatively, D is TRBD1 (5 bases). CDR1 is SGHVS and CDR2 is FQNEAQ in the germline V gene. The CDR3 sequence is 15 residues long. The V end was cut by 8 bases, the J end by 9 bases, with 23 bases between. The CDR3 nucleotides read TGTGCCAGCTCATTACTAAGGGGAACTACTATTGAGCAGTTCTTC. Translated, it gives CASSLLRGTTIEQFF. The full variable domain, with the rest looked up from reference TRBV7-8 and TRBJ2-1, is GAGVSQSPRYKVAKRGQDVALRCDPISGHVSLFWYQQALGQGPEFLTYFQNEAQLDKSGLPSDRFFAERPEGSVSTLKIQRTQQEDSAVYLCASSLLRGTTIEQFFGPGTRLTVL.

The V and J genes are TRBV25-1 and TRBJ1-1; D perhaps matches TRBD1 (5 bases). From germline, CDR1 is MGHDK and CDR2 SYGVNS. Trimming took off 3 bases at V and 4 bases at J, with 15 bases between the two ends. The CDR3 runs to 15 residues. The CDR3 sequence is CASSDREVTGTEAFF. CDR3 DNA: TGTGCCAGCAGTGACAGGGAGGTCACTGGCACTGAAGCTTTCTTT.

This chain links TRBV10-3 with TRBJ2-5, with TRBD1 matching over 7 bases. The junction had 4 bases not matched to a gene; V was cut back by 7 bases and J by 5 bases. Germline V gene data show CDR1 as ENHRY and CDR2 as SYGVKD. CDR3 length: 12 amino acids. CDR3 residues: CAIKGGGETQYF. CDR3 coding DNA: TGTGCCATCAAAGGGGGCGGGGAGACCCAGTACTTC.

By share, this clone ranks as medium-sized (0.01 to 0.1%). The V gene is TRBV9, the J gene TRBJ2-7; 9 bases are a match to TRBD2. The CDR3 is 15 amino acids. CDR1 is SGDLS, CDR2 YYNGEE, per germline. With 0 bases clipped from V and 3 bases from J, the junction kept 4 bases outside the gene matches. The CDR3 protein is CASSVASGGNYEQYF. Written as DNA, the CDR3 is TGTGCCAGCAGCGTAGCAAGCGGGGGGAACTACGAGCAGTACTTC.

The rearrangement uses TRBV5-1 and TRBJ1-1, with D possibly matching TRBD1 (6 bases). This CDR3 region has 16 residues. Germline lookup yields CDR1 SGHRS and CDR2 YFSETQ. V lost 4 bases to trimming and J lost 1 base, with 17 bases between them. This CDR3 reads CASSVGAGGGNTEAFF. The CDR3 coding sequence is TGCGCCAGCAGCGTCGGAGCGGGAGGGGGGAACACTGAAGCTTTCTTT.

This clone came up a few times. The V and J genes are TRBV7-9 and TRBJ2-1; 7 bases match TRBD2. V shed 1 base, J shed 8 bases, and the junction held 2 bases outside the gene matches. CDR3 length: 13 residues. The germline gives CDR1 SEHNR, CDR2 FQNEAQ (reference sequence). CDR3 DNA: TGTGCCAGCAGCTTAGGGGCGGGAGATGAGCAGTTCTTC. This translates into CASSLGAGDEQFF.

In its sample, this clone was seen a few times. V usage is TRBV2 and J usage is TRBJ1-6; tentative D call: TRBD1 (6 bases). CDR1 and CDR2 from the germline V gene are SNHLY and FYNNEI. Trimming pared 6 bases from V and 10 bases from J, leaving 13 bases between. The CDR3 is made up of 13 amino acids. The CDR3 loop reads CASSPQGGSPLHF. CDR3 sequence (DNA): TGTGCCAGCAGCCCACAGGGAGGGTCACCCCTCCACTTT.

J is TRBJ1-4 and V is TRBV29-1; 7 bases line up with TRBD1. J lost 0 bases, V lost 0 bases, and 1 base had no gene match. The germline CDR1 and CDR2 sequences are SQVTM and ANQGSEA. The CDR3 is 15 residues long. The CDR3 loop is CSVEDGQATNEKLFF. In nucleotides, the CDR3 is TGCAGCGTTGAAGATGGACAGGCAACTAATGAAAAACTGTTTTTT.

This clone has just a few counts. The V and J genes are TRBV11-2 and TRBJ1-3, with a weak D call TRBD1 (5 bases). V was trimmed by 8 bases and J by 1 base, leaving 15 bases between them. The CDR3 is 15 residues long. The germline CDR1 and CDR2 sequences are SGHAT and FQNNGV. For the CDR3, the DNA is TGTGCCAGCGCTCAGGGCTATGGTTCTGGAAACACCATATATTTT. It specifies CASAQGYGSGNTIYF.